What follows are 20 T cell receptor beta chains derived from one specimen sequenced in a study of shared clonotypes between healthy human individuals. Repertoires were generated with immunoSEQ multiplex PCR, while TCRdb's copy carries only in-frame clones and drops some. The sample shows under 1,900,000 clones, 98% to 99% of them seen only once. The specimen was naive CD4+ T cells sorted from blood. Subset denoted: CD45RA+ positively selected. These TCRs come from a man younger than 45 in good health.

This clone has a single count. The chain combines TRBV11-2 with TRBJ2-3; 9 bases are a match to TRBD2. V trimming: 5 bases; J trimming: 5 bases; junction bases outside the gene matches: 5. The CDR3 has 14 amino acids. CDR1 is SGHAT, CDR2 FQNNGV, per germline. The CDR3 sequence: CASSLQTSGDTQYF. In DNA, the CDR3 is TGTGCCAGCAGCCTTCAGACTAGCGGAGATACGCAGTATTTT.

The chain combines TRBV19 with TRBJ2-1, with D tentatively TRBD2 (5 bases). Deletions cut 7 bases from V and 6 bases from J, with 16 bases between. CDR1 and CDR2 (germline): LNHDA, SQIVND (reference sequence). The CDR3 has 14 residues. CDR3 sequence: CASTREALGNEQFF. The CDR3 DNA reads as TGTGCCAGTACCCGGGAAGCGTTGGGCAATGAGCAGTTCTTC.

A remark on this clone: Other DNA sequences in the sample encode the same CDR3. This rearrangement joins TRBV5-1 to TRBJ1-1; D is ambiguous. V was pared by 0 bases and J by 1 base, with 7 bases between. This CDR3 contains 14 residues. Germline CDR1 reads SGHRS; CDR2 reads YFSETQ. The CDR3 coding sequence is TGCGCCAGCAGCTTGGGAACGGGGAACACTGAAGCTTTCTTT. Translated: CASSLGTGNTEAFF.

The V and J genes are TRBV1 and TRBJ2-1; whether TRBD2, the table's D call, matches the DNA was not checked. TRBV1 is an annotated pseudogene. The CDR3 consists of 17 residues. CDR3 sequence (DNA): TGCACCAGCAGCCAAGATTCTAAGCGTTCGTCCTACAATGAGCAGTTCTTC. Its translation is CTSSQDSKRSSYNEQFF.

Comments on this clone: Other DNA sequences within the sample encode an identical CDR3. The genes are TRBV7-9 and TRBJ2-7, with D maybe TRBD2 (5 bases). The germline V gene encodes CDR1 SEHNR and CDR2 FQNEAQ (reference sequence). Trimming left V 0 bases short and J 3 bases short, with 6 bases between. The CDR3 loop spans 13 amino acids. This CDR3 is CASSLAGVYEQYF. The CDR3 DNA reads as TGTGCCAGCAGCTTAGCGGGAGTCTACGAGCAGTACTTC.

This clone was seen a handful of times. The chain has TRBV4-1 and TRBJ2-7, with 11 bases that match TRBD1. Unmatched junction bases numbered 11, after V lost 4 bases and J lost 6 bases. This CDR3 is 16 amino acids long. Germline loops: CDR1 MGHRA, CDR2 YSYEKL. The CDR3 bases are TGCGCCAGCAGCCTTCGAGCGGGACAGGGGGATGGCGAGCAGTACTTC. Its protein product is CASSLRAGQGDGEQYF.

This chain joins TRBV19 and TRBJ2-6; 9 bases match TRBD1. CDR1 and CDR2 from the germline V gene are LNHDA and SQIVND (reference sequence). This CDR3 contains 17 residues. J lost 2 bases, V lost 4 bases, and 6 bases had no gene match. The CDR3, as DNA: TGTGCCAGTAGTACCGGGACAGGGAGGCCTGGGGCCAACGTCCTGACTTTC. Its protein product is CASSTGTGRPGANVLTF. Looking up the rest from reference TRBV19 and TRBJ2-6 gives the full variable domain: DGGITQSPKYLFRKEGQNVTLSCEQNLNHDAMYWYRQDPGQGLRLIYYSQIVNDFQKGDIAEGYSVSREKKESFPLTVTSAQKNPTAFYLCASSTGTGRPGANVLTFGAGSRLTVL.

The genes are TRBV19 and TRBJ1-2; D gene unclear. This CDR3 is built from 13 residues. With 5 bases removed from V and 2 bases from J, the gap between germline ends came to 9 bases. CDR1 and CDR2 from the germline V gene are LNHDA and SQIVND (reference sequence). CDR3 in amino acids: CASSVDGNYGYTF. CDR3 bases: TGTGCCAGTAGTGTTGACGGGAACTATGGCTACACCTTC.

Concerning this clone itself: Sequence at one end of the junction differs from germline and may be a read error. The chain is built from TRBV4-1 and TRBJ2-5; tentatively, D is TRBD1 (5 bases). CDR1 is MGHRA, CDR2 YSYEKL, per germline. This CDR3 is 15 amino acids long. The CDR3 coding sequence is TGCGCCAGCAGCCAAGCGACAGACTCTCAAGCGACCCAGTACTTC. As protein: CASSQATDSQATQYF.

V gene TRBV9 combines with J gene TRBJ2-5; 12 bases agree with TRBD2. The CDR3 consists of 20 residues. V was clipped by 0 bases and J by 2 bases; unmatched bases: 14. CDR1 SGDLS and CDR2 YYNGEE come from the germline V gene. The CDR3 protein is CASSVGFRTSGEAEQETQYF. Here the CDR3 DNA reads TGTGCCAGCAGCGTAGGATTCCGGACTAGCGGGGAAGCGGAGCAAGAGACCCAGTACTTC.

The rearrangement links TRBV15 to TRBJ1-1, with 9 bases matching TRBD1. The germline gives CDR1 LNHNV, CDR2 YYDKDF (reference sequence). Trimming at V came to 1 base and at J to 3 bases, leaving 9 bases not matched to a gene. There are 17 residues in the CDR3. The CDR3: CATSRGPGDREHTEAFF. Here the CDR3 DNA reads TGTGCCACCAGCAGAGGCCCCGGGGACAGGGAGCACACTGAAGCTTTCTTT.

The CDR3 DNA reads as TGTGCCAGCTCGCGCGAAGGGAGGGGAACAGATACGCAGTATTTT. Translated, it gives CASSREGRGTDTQYF. The V and J genes are TRBV18 and TRBJ2-3; 7 nucleotides line up with TRBD2. This CDR3 contains 15 residues. After removal of 6 bases from V and 3 bases from J, the junction contained 9 bases not matched to a gene. CDR1 KGHSH and CDR2 LQKENI come from the germline V gene.

The rearrangement links TRBV15 to TRBJ2-5; TRBD2 aligns across 10 bases. The ends lost 1 base at V and 0 bases at J; junction bases unmatched: 11. Germline CDR1 reads LNHNV; CDR2 reads YYDKDF (reference sequence). There are 19 residues in the CDR3. CDR3 bases: TGTGCCACCAGCAGAGGGGCTAGCGGGAGCTTAGCGTACCAAGAGACCCAGTACTTC. This codes for CATSRGASGSLAYQETQYF.

As concerns this clone: At one boundary the junction diverges from the germline segment, which might be a read error. The same CDR3 is also encoded by other DNA sequences in this sample. The J gene is TRBJ1-5, the V gene TRBV5-5; D might be TRBD1 (6 bases). CDR3 length: 14 amino acids. Per the germline V gene, CDR1 is SGHKS and CDR2 is YYEKEE (reference sequence). CDR3 region: CASSLPGGNQPQHF. The CDR3 coding sequence is TGTGCCAGCAGCTTGCCGGGGGGCAACCAGCCCCAGCATTTT.

This clone was recorded only once. A read error may explain this, as a much larger clone is one base away. This sample includes further DNA sequences coding for the same CDR3. J is TRBJ2-5 and V is TRBV7-2, with unresolved D. Per the germline V gene, CDR1 is SGHTA and CDR2 is FQGNSA. V was cut by 6 bases and J by 2 bases, with 1 base left in between. The CDR3 sequence is 10 residues long. CDR3 protein: CASSQETQYF. The CDR3 DNA follows: TGTGCCAGCAGTCAAGAGACCCAGTACTTC.

V usage is TRBV7-9 and J usage is TRBJ2-7, with TRBD1 matching 11 bases. CDR3 length equals 14 residues. The trim removed 5 bases at V and 4 bases at J, leaving 4 bases unmatched. Germline V gene sequence: CDR1 SEHNR, CDR2 FQNEAQ (reference sequence). In nucleotides, the CDR3 is TGTGCCAGCAGCGACCGGGACAGGGGGTACGAGCAGTACTTC. Translated, it gives CASSDRDRGYEQYF.

Comments on this clone: Other DNA sequences in the same sample also yield this CDR3. The V gene is TRBV5-5, the J gene TRBJ2-1; D remains unclear. The germline V gene encodes CDR1 SGHKS and CDR2 YYEKEE (reference sequence). Trimming cost V 0 bases and J 8 bases, with 3 bases left between them. The CDR3 contains 11 residues. CDR3 DNA: TGTGCCAGCAGCTTGGTGGATGAGCAGTTCTTC. Its translation is CASSLVDEQFF.

V and J are TRBV5-1 and TRBJ2-2, with TRBD2 identical over 7 bases. The length of the CDR3 is 15 residues. Trimming cost V 4 bases and J 5 bases; bases outside gene matches: 8. The germline V gene has CDR1 SGHRS and CDR2 YFSETQ. The CDR3 DNA is TGCGCCAGCAGCAGGGAGGGCCGAGGGACCGGGGAGCTGTTTTTT. Its translation: CASSREGRGTGELFF.

This chain links TRBV5-1 with TRBJ2-1; D gene uncertain. Looked up from germline, CDR1 is SGHRS and CDR2 is YFSETQ. V was trimmed by 4 bases and J by 6 bases, leaving 11 bases between them. The CDR3 length is 13 residues. CDR3 nucleotides: TGCGCCAGCAGCGGCCCCTCATTCAATGAGCAGTTCTTC. Encoded protein: CASSGPSFNEQFF.

The rearrangement uses TRBV5-1 and TRBJ2-1; TRBD1 aligns across 7 bases. Germline CDR1 SGHRS, CDR2 YFSETQ. The V gene end was trimmed by 3 bases and the J gene end by 8 bases; junction bases not matched to a gene: 8. CDR3 size: 14 residues. The DNA of the CDR3 is TGCGCCAGCAGCTACGGGACAGCGGTCTATGAGCAGTTCTTC. Encoded protein: CASSYGTAVYEQFF.